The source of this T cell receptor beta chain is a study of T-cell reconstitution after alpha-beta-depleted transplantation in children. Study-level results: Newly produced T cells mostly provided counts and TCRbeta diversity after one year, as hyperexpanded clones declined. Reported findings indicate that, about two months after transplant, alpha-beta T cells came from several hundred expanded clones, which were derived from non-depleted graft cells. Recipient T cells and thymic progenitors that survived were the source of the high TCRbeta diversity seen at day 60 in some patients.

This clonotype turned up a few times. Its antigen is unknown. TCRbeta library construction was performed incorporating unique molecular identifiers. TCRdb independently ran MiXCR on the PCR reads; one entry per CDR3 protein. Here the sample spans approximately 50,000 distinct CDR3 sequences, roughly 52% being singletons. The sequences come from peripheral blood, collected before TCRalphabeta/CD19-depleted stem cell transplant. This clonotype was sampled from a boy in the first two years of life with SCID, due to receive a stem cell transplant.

The CDR3 loop is CASSVGGASGTDTQYF. The CDR3 coding sequence is TGCGCCAGCAGTGTCGGGGGGGCTTCAGGCACAGATACGCAGTATTTT. The chain joins TRBV5-1 to TRBJ2-3; the match to TRBD2 covers 8 bases. The J segment lost 1 base and the V segment lost 5 bases, leaving 9 bases of the junction unmatched. The CDR3 loop spans 16 amino acids. From germline, CDR1 is SGHRS and CDR2 YFSETQ.